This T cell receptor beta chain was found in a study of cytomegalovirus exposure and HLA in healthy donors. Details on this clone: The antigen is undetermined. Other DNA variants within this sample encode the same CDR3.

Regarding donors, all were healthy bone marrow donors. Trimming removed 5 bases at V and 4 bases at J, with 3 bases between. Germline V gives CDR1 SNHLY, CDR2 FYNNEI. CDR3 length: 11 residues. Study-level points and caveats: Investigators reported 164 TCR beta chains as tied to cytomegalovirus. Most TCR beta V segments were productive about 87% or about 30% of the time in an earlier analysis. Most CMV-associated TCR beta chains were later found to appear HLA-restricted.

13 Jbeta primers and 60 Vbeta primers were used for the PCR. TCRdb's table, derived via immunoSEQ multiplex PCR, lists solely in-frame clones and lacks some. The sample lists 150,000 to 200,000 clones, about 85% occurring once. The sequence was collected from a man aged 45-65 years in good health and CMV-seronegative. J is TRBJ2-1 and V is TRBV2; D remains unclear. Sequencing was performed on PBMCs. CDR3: CASSPYNEQFF. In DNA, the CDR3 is TGTGCCAGCAGTCCTTACAATGAGCAGTTCTTC.